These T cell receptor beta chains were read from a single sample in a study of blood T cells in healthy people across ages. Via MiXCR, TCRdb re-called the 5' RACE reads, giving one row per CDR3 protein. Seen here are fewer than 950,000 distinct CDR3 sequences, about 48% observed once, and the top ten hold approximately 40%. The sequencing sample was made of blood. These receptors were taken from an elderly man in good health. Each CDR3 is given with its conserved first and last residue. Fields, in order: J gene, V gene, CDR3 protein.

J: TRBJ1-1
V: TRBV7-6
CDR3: CASSLYAQRWSGGEAFF

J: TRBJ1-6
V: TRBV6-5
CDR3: CASSYRTGNSPLHF

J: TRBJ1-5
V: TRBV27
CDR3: CASSPQGSNQPQHF

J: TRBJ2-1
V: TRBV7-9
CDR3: CASSSTSGGEQFF

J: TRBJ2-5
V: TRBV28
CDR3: CASSSHTATQYF

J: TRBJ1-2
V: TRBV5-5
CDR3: CASSLVPGDGYTF

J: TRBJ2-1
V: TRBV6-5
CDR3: CASSYSPRAAPYNEQFF

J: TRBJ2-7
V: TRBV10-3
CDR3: CAITLGQGNEQYF

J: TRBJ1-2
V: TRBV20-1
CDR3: CSARGTGLGDGYTF

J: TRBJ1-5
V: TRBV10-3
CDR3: CAISESPPGLGMGNQPQHF

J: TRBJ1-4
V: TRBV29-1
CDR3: CSVAQDPGANEKLFF

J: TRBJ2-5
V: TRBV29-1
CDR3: CSVHRGEETQYF

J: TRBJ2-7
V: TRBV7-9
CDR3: CASSYDGISSYEQYF

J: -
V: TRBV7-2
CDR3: CASSHGRASGSSYNEQYF

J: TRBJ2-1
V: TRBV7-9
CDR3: CASSLVQGLDNEQFF

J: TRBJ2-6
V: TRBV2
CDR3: CASTLRLAGASGANVLTF

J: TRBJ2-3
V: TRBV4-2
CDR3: CTSSQAGSRGDTQYF

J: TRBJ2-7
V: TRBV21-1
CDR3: CASSPRGQGAHEQYF

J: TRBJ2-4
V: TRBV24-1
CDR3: CATSDSRLRQGAGAQYF

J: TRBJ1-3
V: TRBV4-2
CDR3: CASSQDPGTAQGNTIYF

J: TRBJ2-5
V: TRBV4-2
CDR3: CASSRDTSAQETQYF

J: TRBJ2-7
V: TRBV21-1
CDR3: CASSFRRGVIHEQYF

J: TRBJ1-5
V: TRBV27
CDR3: CASILRVGGQPQHF

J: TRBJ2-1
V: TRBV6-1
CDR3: CASTIIAWESSYNEQFF

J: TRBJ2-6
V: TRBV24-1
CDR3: CATSDRDRRTGANVLTF

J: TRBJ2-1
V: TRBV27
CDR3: CASSLKGRRGLNEQFF

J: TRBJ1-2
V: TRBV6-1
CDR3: CASFEGFGGYTF

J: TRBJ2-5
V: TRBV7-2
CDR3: CASSSPFEQPWETQYF

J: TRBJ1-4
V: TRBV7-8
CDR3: CASSSWRGTNEKLFF

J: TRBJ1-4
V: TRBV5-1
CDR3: CASRDGQVGEKLFF

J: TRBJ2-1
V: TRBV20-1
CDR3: CSASSALAGGLNEQFF

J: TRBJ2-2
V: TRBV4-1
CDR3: CASSQLAGGITGELFF

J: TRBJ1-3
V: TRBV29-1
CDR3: CSVEEGAGNTIYF

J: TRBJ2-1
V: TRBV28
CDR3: CASSRIGLYNEQFF

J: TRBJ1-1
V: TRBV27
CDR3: CASSYQGKNTEAFF

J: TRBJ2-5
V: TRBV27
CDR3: CASSPLPGRGSRETQYF

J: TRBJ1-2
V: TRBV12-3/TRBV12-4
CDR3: CASSLFNTGSGPTYRGYTF

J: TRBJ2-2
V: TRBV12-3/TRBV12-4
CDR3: CASSLGEGYTGELFF

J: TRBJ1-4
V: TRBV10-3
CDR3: CAIRGDGEKLFF

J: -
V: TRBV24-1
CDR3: CATSDSDSKLTDEQYF

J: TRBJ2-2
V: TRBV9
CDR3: CASSTRAGGELFF

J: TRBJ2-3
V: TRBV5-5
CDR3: CASSSGLAGVVRYAYF

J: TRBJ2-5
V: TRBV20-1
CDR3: CSARPWGTRQYF

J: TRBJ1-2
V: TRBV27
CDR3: CASSATNRLGGYTF

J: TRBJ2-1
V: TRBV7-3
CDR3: CASSLEGGTSYNEQFF

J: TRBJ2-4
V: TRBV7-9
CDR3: CASSLGGGQLDIQYF

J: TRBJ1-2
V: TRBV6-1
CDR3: CASSFHRDTLDGYTF